This T cell receptor beta chain was recorded in a study of graft-versus-host responses after intestinal transplantation. Overall study context: Anti-thymocyte globulin induction was given to all recipients, followed by tacrolimus and steroids for three to four years.

This clone was recorded once. Its antigen is not known. Repertoires were generated with immunoSEQ multiplex PCR, while TCRdb's copy carries only in-frame clones and drops some. Here the sample spans over 65,000 clones, 91% being singletons. The CDR3 loop spans 14 amino acids. Germline assignment: CDR1 MNHEY and CDR2 SVGAGI. V shed 5 bases, J shed 4 bases, and the junction held 5 bases outside the gene matches. Findings and caveats of the study: Among recipient marrow samples, GvH clones were found; some appeared first in ileum or blood. Some patients had graft-donor T cell macrochimerism, and their allografts showed high graft-versus-host to host-versus-graft clonal ratios. HvG clone declines early post-transplant were associated with peak circulating GvH levels.

This chain connects TRBV6-5 to TRBJ2-7; 10 bases are shared with TRBD1. The receptor's source is a human donor who was the organ donor for an intestinal transplant. The source was unstimulated CD8+ T cells sorted from spleen or lymph node cells, collected before transplant. The CDR3, as DNA: TGTGCCAGCAGTCCGGGACAGGGGAATTACGAGCAGTACTTC. This sequence encodes CASSPGQGNYEQYF.